Below, one TCR beta chain is given with its context. Germline CDR1 is LNHNV and CDR2 is YYDKDF (reference sequence). Unmatched junction bases numbered 6, after V lost 4 bases and J lost 4 bases. The CDR3 is 14 amino acids. The data stem from a study of blood T cell repertoires in COVID-19. Clones were read by immunoSEQ multiplex PCR, and TCRdb kept only the in-frame ones, dropping some. The sample shows 250,000 or so clones, about 91% of them seen only once. The receptor comes from a woman in her thirties or forties who had recovered from COVID-19. The chain combines TRBV15 with TRBJ1-2; the match to TRBD1 covers 7 bases. Sequenced input: peripheral blood. Here the CDR3 DNA reads TGTGCCACCAGCATTTCAGGGGGAGGCTATGGCTACACCTTC. Its protein product is CATSISGGGYGYTF.